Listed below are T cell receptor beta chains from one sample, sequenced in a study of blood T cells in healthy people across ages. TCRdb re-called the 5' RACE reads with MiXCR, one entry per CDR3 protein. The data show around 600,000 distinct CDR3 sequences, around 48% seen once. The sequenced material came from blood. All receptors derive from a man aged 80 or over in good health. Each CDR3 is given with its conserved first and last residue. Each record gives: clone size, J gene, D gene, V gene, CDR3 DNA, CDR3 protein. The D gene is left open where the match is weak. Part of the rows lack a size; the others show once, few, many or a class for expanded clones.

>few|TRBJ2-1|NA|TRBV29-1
TGCAGCGCCCGAGAAGGGGGTGGTATCAATGAGCAGTTCTTC
CSAREGGGINEQFF
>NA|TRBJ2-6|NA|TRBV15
TGTGCCACCAGCCGGGATACAGGGACTGGGGCCAACGTCCTGACTTTC
CATSRDTGTGANVLTF
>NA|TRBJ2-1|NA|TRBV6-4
TGTGCCAGCAGTCGACTAGTAGGCAATGAGCAGTTCTTC
CASSRLVGNEQFF
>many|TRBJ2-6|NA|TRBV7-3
TGTGCCAGCAGCTCCGACTCTGGGGCCAACGTCCTGACTTTC
CASSSDSGANVLTF
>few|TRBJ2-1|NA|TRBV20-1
TGCAGTGCTAGAGGGGACATGGGTGAGCAGTTCTTC
CSARGDMGEQFF
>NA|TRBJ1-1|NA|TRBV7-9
TGTGCCAGCAGACCTAAACACAGGGTGCGAACTGAAGCTTTCTTT
CASRPKHRVRTEAFF
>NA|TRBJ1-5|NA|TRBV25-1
TGTGCCAGCAGTGAATCTGGGGTTAGCAATCAGCCCCAGCATTTT
CASSESGVSNQPQHF
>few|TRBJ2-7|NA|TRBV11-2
TGTGCCAGCAGCTCCCCTGACGAGCAGTACTTC
CASSSPDEQYF
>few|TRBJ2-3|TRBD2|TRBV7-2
TGTGCCAGCAGCAAACAGGGACTAGCGGGAGTGGCAGATACGCAGTATTTT
CASSKQGLAGVADTQYF
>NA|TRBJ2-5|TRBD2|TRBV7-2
TGTGCCAGCAGCTCTACTAGCGGGAGGGGACAAGAGACCCAGTACTTC
CASSSTSGRGQETQYF
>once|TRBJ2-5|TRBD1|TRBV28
TGTGCCAGCAGAACCACAGGGGGTCCACAAGAGACCCAGTACTTC
CASRTTGGPQETQYF
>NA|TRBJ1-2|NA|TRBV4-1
TGCGCCAGCAGCCAAGAGGCAGGGGACTACATCGGCTACACCTTC
CASSQEAGDYIGYTF
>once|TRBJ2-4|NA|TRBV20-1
TGCAGTTCCCACTCCAAAGGGACTCATGTCCGCATTCAGTACTTC
CSSHSKGTHVRIQYF
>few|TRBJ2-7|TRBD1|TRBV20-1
TGCAGTGCTAGAGACCCGGACAGGGGGATATACGAGCAGTACTTC
CSARDPDRGIYEQYF
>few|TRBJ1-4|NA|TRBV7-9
TGTGCCAGCAGCCCAAGCGGGGGGTTAGGTAATGAAAAACTGTTTTTT
CASSPSGGLGNEKLFF
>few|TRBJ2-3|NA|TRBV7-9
TGTGCCAGCAGACAAGTGGGCGCAGATACGCAGTATTTT
CASRQVGADTQYF
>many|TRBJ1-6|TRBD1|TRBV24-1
TGTGCCACCAGTGATTTCCCCCGACAGGGGGCTAGTTCACCCCTCCACTTT
CATSDFPRQGASSPLHF
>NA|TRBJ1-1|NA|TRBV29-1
TGCAGCGCTAAGACGACAGGTTCGGTAATATTGGCTTTCTTT
CSAKTTGSVILAFF
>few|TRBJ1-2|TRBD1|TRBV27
TGTGCCAGCAGTTTTACCCGGGACAGTGGCTATGGCTACACCTTC
CASSFTRDSGYGYTF
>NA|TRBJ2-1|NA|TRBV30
TGTGCCTGGAGCCCAAAATGGGGCCATGAGCAGTTCTTC
CAWSPKWGHEQFF
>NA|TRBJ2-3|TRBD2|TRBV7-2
TGTGCCAGCAGCTTAGGATGGGGCGGGGGGGTCACAGATACGCAGTATTTT
CASSLGWGGGVTDTQYF
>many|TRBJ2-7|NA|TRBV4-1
TGCGCCAGCAGCCTCGACAGAACCTACGAGCAGTACTTC
CASSLDRTYEQYF
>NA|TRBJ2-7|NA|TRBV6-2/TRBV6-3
TGTGCCAGCACCCCGGGGAATTCCTACGAGCAGTACTTC
CASTPGNSYEQYF
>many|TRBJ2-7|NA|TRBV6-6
TGTGCCAGCAGCACCGGGGCCGTGGCGCAGTACTTC
CASSTGAVAQYF
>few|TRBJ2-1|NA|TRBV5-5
TGTGCCAGCAGCTTAAGAGGAGACTCCTACAATGAGCAGTTCTTC
CASSLRGDSYNEQFF
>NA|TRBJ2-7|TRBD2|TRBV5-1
TGCGCCAGCAGCCCCATTAGCGGGAGGGGTTACGAGCAGTACTTC
CASSPISGRGYEQYF
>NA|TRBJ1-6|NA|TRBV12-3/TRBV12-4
TGTGCCAGCAGGTCCGGCAAGGCTCCCCTCCACTTT
CASRSGKAPLHF
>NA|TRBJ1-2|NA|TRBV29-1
TGCAGCGGTGCAGATCCCAATTACTATGGCTACACCTTC
CSGADPNYYGYTF
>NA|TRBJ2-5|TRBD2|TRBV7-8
TGTGCCAGCAGCTCCTTATCTAGCGGGAAGAGGCCCCGCCCCGGCCAAGAGACCCAGTACTTC
CASSSLSSGKRPRPGQETQYF
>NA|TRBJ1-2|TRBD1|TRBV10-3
TGTGCCAACCGACAGGGAAGTAGCTATGGCTACACCTTC
CANRQGSSYGYTF
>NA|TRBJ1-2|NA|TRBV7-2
TGTGCCAGCTCGAGGGGGTTTGGCTACACCTTC
CASSRGFGYTF
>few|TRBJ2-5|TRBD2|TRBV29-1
TGCAGCGCTGAAGGCCCGGGGGGTCAAGAGACCCAGTACTTC
CSAEGPGGQETQYF
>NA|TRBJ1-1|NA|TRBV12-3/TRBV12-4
TGTGCCAGCACCTCGGATGGGACCGCTGAAGCTTTCTTT
CASTSDGTAEAFF
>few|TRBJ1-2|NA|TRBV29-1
TGCAGCGTAAGACCCAGTGGGTATGGCTACACCTTC
CSVRPSGYGYTF
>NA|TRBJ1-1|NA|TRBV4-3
TGCGCCAGCAGCCAAGAATGGGGGCAGTCGAACACTGAAGCTTTCTTT
CASSQEWGQSNTEAFF
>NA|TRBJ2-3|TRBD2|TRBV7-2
TGTGCCAGCAGCTTAGGTCCCCGGACTAGCGGGAGGGCTAGCACAGATACGCAGTATTTT
CASSLGPRTSGRASTDTQYF
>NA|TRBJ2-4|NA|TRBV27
TGTGCCAGCACCGACTTATCGGGGCAGTACTTC
CASTDLSGQYF
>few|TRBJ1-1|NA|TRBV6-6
TGTGCCAGCAGTTACGAGTGGGACCGTGAAGCTTTCTTT
CASSYEWDREAFF
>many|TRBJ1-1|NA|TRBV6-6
TGTGCCAGCAGTCACGAGGGGGGAAGGACTGAAGCTTTCTTT
CASSHEGGRTEAFF
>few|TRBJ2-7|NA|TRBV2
TGTGCCAGCAGTGGGACCTTAGGGGGTTACGAGCAGTACTTC
CASSGTLGGYEQYF
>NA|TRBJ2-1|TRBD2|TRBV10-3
TGTGCCATCAGGGGAGTCGGCGGGAGCTACAATGAGCAGTTCTTC
CAIRGVGGSYNEQFF
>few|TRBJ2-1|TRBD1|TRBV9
TGTGCCAGCAGCGACCGGGACAGCGGCTACAATGAGCAGTTCTTC
CASSDRDSGYNEQFF
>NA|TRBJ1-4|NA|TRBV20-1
TGCAGTGCGGGAGGTGACAGAGGTAGAAAACTGTTTTTT
CSAGGDRGRKLFF
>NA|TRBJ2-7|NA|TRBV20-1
TGCAGTGGGGCGTGGGGTTCGGGGGCCTACGAGCAGTACTTC
CSGAWGSGAYEQYF
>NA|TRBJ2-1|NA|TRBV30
TGTGCCGGGAGTGCAATTAACAATGAGCAGTTCTTC
CAGSAINNEQFF
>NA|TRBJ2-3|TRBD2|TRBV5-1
TGCGCCAGCAGCTTGTCGGCTAGCGGCACAGATACGCGGTATTTT
CASSLSASGTDTRYF
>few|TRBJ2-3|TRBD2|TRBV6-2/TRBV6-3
TGTGCCAGCAACACCGGGACTAGCGGGAGGAATACGCAGTATTTT
CASNTGTSGRNTQYF
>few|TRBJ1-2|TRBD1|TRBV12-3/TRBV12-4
TGTGCCAGCAGTTTCGCGGGACAGGGCGGGTATGGCTACACCTTC
CASSFAGQGGYGYTF
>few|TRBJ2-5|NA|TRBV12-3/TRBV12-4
TGTGCCAGCAGTTTGTATGAGACCCAGTACTTC
CASSLYETQYF
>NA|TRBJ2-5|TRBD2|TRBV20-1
TGCAGTGAAACAAACCCCCTAGCGGGGGCCCAAGAGACCCAGTACTTC
CSETNPLAGAQETQYF
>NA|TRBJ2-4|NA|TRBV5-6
TGTGCCAGCAGCCACAACGAAAACATTCAGTACTTC
CASSHNENIQYF
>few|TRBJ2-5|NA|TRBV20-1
TGCAGTGCTTTTGGACAGCAAGAGACCCAGTACTTC
CSAFGQQETQYF
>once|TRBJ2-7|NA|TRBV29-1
TGCAGCGTTGTTCTGGACAGAGCCTACGAGCAGTACTTC
CSVVLDRAYEQYF
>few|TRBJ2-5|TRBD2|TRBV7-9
TGTGCCAGCCGGGGGGGCCAAGAGACCCAGTACTTC
CASRGGQETQYF
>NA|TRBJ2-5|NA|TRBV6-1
TGTGCCAGCAGCACTACGGGCCAACAAGAGACCCAGTACTTC
CASSTTGQQETQYF
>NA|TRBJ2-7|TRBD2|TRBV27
TGTGCCAGCAGGCGCGGGGGGGCCAGGGACGAGCAGTACTTC
CASRRGGARDEQYF
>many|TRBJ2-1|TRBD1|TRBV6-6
TGTGCCAGCAGTTACTCAAATCTCGGACAGGGGGGTGATGAGCAGTTCTTC
CASSYSNLGQGGDEQFF
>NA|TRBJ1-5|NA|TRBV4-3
TGCGCCAGCAGCCATTTACCGGGACAGCCCCAGCATTTT
CASSHLPGQPQHF